This T cell receptor beta chain is drawn from a study of response to subunit inactivated influenza vaccine. This clonotype turned up a few times. As yet, its antigen is unknown. Study-level findings and limits: Few additional T cells are recruited per seasonal influenza vaccination, authors suggested.

TCRdb ran MiXCR on the RT-PCR reads and lists one entry per CDR3 protein. The repertoire includes 400,000 to 550,000 distinct CDR3 sequences, about 25% of them detected once, and less than 2.5% sits in the top ten. Germline-derived CDR1 and CDR2 are MDHEN and SYDVKM. The CDR3 covers 13 residues. The germline V and J ends were trimmed by 7 bases and 0 bases, with 10 bases remaining between them. This TCR was sampled from a man in his forties or fifties who received an inactivated influenza vaccine. This specimen was CD4+ T cells sorted from PBMCs, taken 5 days after vaccination. The chain joins TRBV28 to TRBJ2-7; D call uncertain. This CDR3 reads CASIGGVSYEQYF. The CDR3 DNA reads as TGTGCCAGCATTGGCGGCGTCTCCTACGAGCAGTACTTC.